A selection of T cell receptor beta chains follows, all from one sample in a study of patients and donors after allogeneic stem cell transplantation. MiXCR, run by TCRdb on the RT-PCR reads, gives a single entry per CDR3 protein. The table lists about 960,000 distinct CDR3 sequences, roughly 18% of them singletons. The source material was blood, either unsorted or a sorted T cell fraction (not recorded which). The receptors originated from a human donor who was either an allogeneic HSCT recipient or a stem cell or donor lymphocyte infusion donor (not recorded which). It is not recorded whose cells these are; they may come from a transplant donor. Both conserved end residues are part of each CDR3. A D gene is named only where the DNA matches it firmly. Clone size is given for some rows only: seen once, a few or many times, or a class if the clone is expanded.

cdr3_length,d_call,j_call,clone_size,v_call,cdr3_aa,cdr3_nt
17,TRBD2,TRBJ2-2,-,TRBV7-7,CASSLDRSLAGAGELFF,TGTGCCAGCAGCTTAGATCGGTCACTAGCGGGAGCCGGGGAGCTGTTTTTT
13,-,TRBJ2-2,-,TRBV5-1,CASNPVVSGELFF,TGCGCCAGCAACCCAGTAGTGAGCGGGGAGCTGTTTTTT
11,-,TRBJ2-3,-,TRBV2,CASSDEDTQYF,TGTGCCAGCAGTGATGAGGATACGCAGTATTTT
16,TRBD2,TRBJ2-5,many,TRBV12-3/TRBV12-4,CASSPGTSGSLETQYF,TGTGCCAGCAGTCCCGGGACTAGCGGGAGTCTAGAGACCCAGTACTTC
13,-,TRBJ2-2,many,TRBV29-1,CSVQEPNTGELFF,TGCAGCGTCCAAGAGCCGAACACCGGGGAGCTGTTTTTT
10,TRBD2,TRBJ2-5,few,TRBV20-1,CAGGGETQYF,TGCGCGGGGGGGGGAGAGACCCAGTACTTC
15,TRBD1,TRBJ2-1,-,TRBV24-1,CATSDGGTGGYEQFF,TGTGCCACCAGTGATGGCGGGACAGGGGGCTATGAGCAGTTCTTC
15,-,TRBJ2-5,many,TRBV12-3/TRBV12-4,CASSFGRGRGWTQYF,TGTGCCAGCAGTTTTGGCAGGGGGAGGGGTTGGACCCAGTACTTC
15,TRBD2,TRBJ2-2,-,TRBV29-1,CSVERTSGSTGELFF,TGCAGCGTTGAACGGACTAGCGGGAGCACCGGGGAGCTGTTTTTT
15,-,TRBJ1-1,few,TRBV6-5,CASSYQGRYDTEAFF,TGTGCCAGCAGTTACCAGGGTCGGTACGACACTGAAGCTTTCTTT
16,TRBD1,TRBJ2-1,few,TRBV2,CASAKVWDREDNEQFF,TGTGCCAGCGCGAAGGTGTGGGACAGGGAAGACAATGAGCAGTTCTTC
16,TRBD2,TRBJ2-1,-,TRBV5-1,CASSPAERGGYNEQFF,TGCGCCAGCAGCCCGGCCGAGCGGGGGGGTTACAATGAGCAGTTCTTC
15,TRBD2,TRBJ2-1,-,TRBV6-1,CASSPTSGMYSEQFF,TGTGCCAGCAGTCCTACTAGCGGGATGTACAGTGAGCAGTTCTTC
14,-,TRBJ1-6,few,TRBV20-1,CSARVRQYNSPLHF,TGCAGTGCTAGAGTAAGACAGTATAATTCACCCCTCCACTTT